This is a list of T cell receptor beta chains from one sample in a study of shared clonotypes between healthy human individuals. Only in-frame clones appear in the TCRdb table, and some are missing; sequencing was by immunoSEQ multiplex PCR. The sample shows around 980,000 clones, more than 75% of them seen only once. Sequenced: memory CD4+ T cells from PBMCs. Source of these receptors: a man between 18 and 29 years old in good health. Some clones in this sample may be carry-over from other donors' samples. The CDR3 runs from the conserved cysteine through the conserved F or W. D genes are given only for firm matches. The size field is filled for only some rows; it gives once, few, many or a size class.

d_call,clone_size,j_call,v_call,cdr3_nt,cdr3_aa
-,-,TRBJ2-5,TRBV5-6,TGTGCCAGCAGCTCCTTAACAGGGGGGGCGTCTCGAGAGACCCAGTACTTC,CASSSLTGGASRETQYF
-,-,TRBJ1-1,TRBV5-4,TGTGCCAGCGGCTTGAGTCAATCGAACACTGAAGCTTTCTTT,CASGLSQSNTEAFF
-,-,TRBJ2-7,TRBV12-2,TGTGCAAGTCGTTTTCGTCCCTTGCAGGAAAACTCCTACGAGCAGTACTTC,CASRFRPLQENSYEQYF
TRBD1,once,TRBJ2-5,TRBV11-2,TGTGCCAGCAGCTTCACCCGGACAGGGACCGAGACCCAGTACTTC,CASSFTRTGTETQYF
-,-,TRBJ2-1,TRBV9,TGTGCCAGCAGCGGGAGGGCGGTTTTCAGTGAGCAGTTCTTC,CASSGRAVFSEQFF
-,-,TRBJ2-2,TRBV5-1,TGCGCCAGCAGCTTGTCTTCGGGGCTTCCGTGGACCGGGGAGCTGTTTTTT,CASSLSSGLPWTGELFF
-,-,TRBJ1-3,TRBV7-9,TGTGCCAGCAACTCGGGTGGGCGGGCCGCTGGAAACACCATATATTTT,CASNSGGRAAGNTIYF
-,-,TRBJ2-3,TRBV5-1,TGCGCCAGCAGCCCATCTTGGACGGTGCTGGGTACAGATACGCAGTATTTT,CASSPSWTVLGTDTQYF
-,-,TRBJ2-3,TRBV2,TGTGCCAGCAGCAGGCTTACCACAGATACGCAGTATTTT,CASSRLTTDTQYF
TRBD1,-,TRBJ2-5,TRBV9,TGTGCCAGCAGCGTAGACAGGGGGCTAGAGACCCAGTACTTC,CASSVDRGLETQYF
-,-,TRBJ2-1,TRBV28,TGTGCCAGCAGTTTATGGGGGAAAAATGAGCAGTTCTTC,CASSLWGKNEQFF
TRBD2,-,TRBJ2-7,TRBV4-2,TGTGCCAGCAGCCGCGCCCGAAACAGTATAGCGGGGGTTTCCTACGAGCAGTACTTC,CASSRARNSIAGVSYEQYF
-,-,TRBJ2-7,TRBV7-2,TGTGCCAGCAGCCTCCTAGCGTCCCCCGGCGAGCAGTACTTC,CASSLLASPGEQYF
-,-,TRBJ1-5,TRBV14,TGTGCCAGCAGCCACCTAAGGGGGGACAATCAGCCCCAGCATTTT,CASSHLRGDNQPQHF
-,few,TRBJ2-7,TRBV2,TGTGCCAGCAGGACCGGGACGCCCTCCTACGAGCAGTACTTC,CASRTGTPSYEQYF
-,-,TRBJ2-7,TRBV28,TGTGCCAGCAGTTGGACGGCTACCTACGAGCAGTACTTC,CASSWTATYEQYF
-,many,TRBJ1-4,TRBV19,TGTGCCAGTAACCCCCCAGGGAGACCTAATGAAAAACTGTTTTTT,CASNPPGRPNEKLFF
TRBD2,-,TRBJ2-7,TRBV29-1,TGCAGCGTTGCGATGGGGACTAGCGTTATCTACGAGCAGTACTTC,CSVAMGTSVIYEQYF
-,-,TRBJ2-2,TRBV28,TGTGCTTCGGGAACTAACACCGGGGAGCTGTTTTTT,CASGTNTGELFF
TRBD1,few,TRBJ2-7,TRBV5-4,TGTGCCAGCACGCTACAGGGGAGCGAGCAGTACTTC,CASTLQGSEQYF
TRBD2,-,TRBJ2-3,TRBV10-3,TGTGCCATCAGTACAGCGGGAGCATCCACAGATACGCAGTATTTT,CAISTAGASTDTQYF
-,many,TRBJ1-2,TRBV29-1,TGCAGCGTTGTGGGCAGAGCTAACTATGGCTACACCTTC,CSVVGRANYGYTF
TRBD1,-,TRBJ2-3,TRBV6-4,TGTGCCAGCAGTCGACAGGGGGCTAAAGATACGCAGTATTTT,CASSRQGAKDTQYF
-,-,TRBJ2-7,TRBV7-2,TGTGCCAGCAGCTATCGGGGTGATCGATACGAGCAGTACTTC,CASSYRGDRYEQYF
-,-,TRBJ2-3,TRBV6-5,TGTGCCAGCAGTTACTCCCCTAGCCCTAGCACAGATACGCAGTATTTT,CASSYSPSPSTDTQYF
-,-,TRBJ2-7,TRBV5-1,TGCGCCAGCAGCTTGGTGCCTCACGGGGAAACCTACGAGCAGTACTTC,CASSLVPHGETYEQYF
TRBD1,-,TRBJ1-2,TRBV6-6,TGTGCCAGCAGTTACCCACAGGGGATCTATGGCTACACCTTC,CASSYPQGIYGYTF
TRBD2,-,TRBJ2-1,TRBV20-1,TGCAGTGCTATGACTAGCAGTGAGCAGTTCTTC,CSAMTSSEQFF
TRBD2,once,TRBJ2-1,TRBV28,TGTGCCAGCAGGGGTAGGTCGGGGAGGGATGAGCAGTTCTTC,CASRGRSGRDEQFF
TRBD2,-,TRBJ2-5,TRBV11-1,TGTGCCAGCAGCTTAGGTTCGGCTAGCGGGAACCAAGAGACCCAGTACTTC,CASSLGSASGNQETQYF
-,-,TRBJ2-5,TRBV7-3,TGTGCCAGCAGCTTACAGCGTGGACAAGAGACCCAGTACTTC,CASSLQRGQETQYF
-,-,TRBJ2-7,TRBV7-9,TGTGCCAGCAGCTTAGGAGGATCCCGCAACCACGAGCAGTACTTC,CASSLGGSRNHEQYF
-,-,TRBJ1-1,TRBV5-4,TGTGCCAGCAGCTTGAGCCTACAGCCGAACACTGAAGCTTTCTTT,CASSLSLQPNTEAFF
-,-,TRBJ1-1,TRBV18,TGTGCCAGCTCACCATTATCAGGAGAGAAGAACACTGAAGCTTTCTTT,CASSPLSGEKNTEAFF
-,-,TRBJ1-1,TRBV30,TGTGCCTGGACAAGTCAGTCGAGCACTGAAGCTTTCTTT,CAWTSQSSTEAFF
TRBD2,-,TRBJ2-5,TRBV14,TGTGCCAGCAGTTTTCGACTAGCGGGAGAAGAGACCCAGTACTTC,CASSFRLAGEETQYF
TRBD2,-,TRBJ2-1,TRBV6-1,TGTGCCAGCAGTGAAATTCAGCGGGGGCGAGATGGAGCGTTCTTC,CASSEIQRGRDGAFF
-,-,TRBJ2-7,TRBV5-1,TGCGCCAGCAGGTTTATTCTCGGGGGCCCTAACGAGCAGTACTTC,CASRFILGGPNEQYF
TRBD1,-,TRBJ2-5,TRBV5-4,TGTGCCAGCAGCTCGGGACAGGGAGGCCAAGAGACCCAGTACTTC,CASSSGQGGQETQYF
TRBD1,-,TRBJ2-5,TRBV18,TGTGCCAGCTCGAAGACAGGGCTGGAGACCCAGTACTTC,CASSKTGLETQYF
TRBD1,-,TRBJ1-2,TRBV5-1,TGCGCCAGCAGCTTGAGAGGACAGGGCACCCATGGCTACACCTTC,CASSLRGQGTHGYTF
-,-,TRBJ2-7,TRBV7-6,TGTGCCAGCAGCCCCTTTCGGGAAGGGGAGCAGTACTTC,CASSPFREGEQYF
TRBD2,-,TRBJ2-5,TRBV6-6,TGTGCCAGCAGTTTTACTAGCGGGGGGTTTGGGACCCAGTACTTC,CASSFTSGGFGTQYF
TRBD2,once,TRBJ2-3,TRBV11-2,TGTGCCACTCGGGGGCTAGCGGGAGTCGATACGCAGTATTTT,CATRGLAGVDTQYF
TRBD2,-,TRBJ2-5,TRBV9,TGTGCCAGCAGCGTACTAGCGGGGTCGCGGACCCAGTACTTC,CASSVLAGSRTQYF
TRBD1,-,TRBJ1-5,TRBV4-1,TGCGCCAGCAGCCTAAGACAGGGAGCAGGCAATCAGCCCCAGCATTTT,CASSLRQGAGNQPQHF
-,-,TRBJ2-1,TRBV11-1,TGTGCCAGCAGCCTCGGACAGAGCTCCTACAATGAGCAGTTCTTC,CASSLGQSSYNEQFF
-,-,TRBJ1-5,TRBV19,TGTGCCAGCGGGCGACAGCTGAATCAGCCCCAGCATTTT,CASGRQLNQPQHF
TRBD2,-,TRBJ2-7,TRBV30,TGTGCCGGGACTAATCCTAGGTGGGAGCAGTACTTC,CAGTNPRWEQYF
-,-,TRBJ2-7,TRBV11-2,TGTGCCAGCAGCCCGATCCGGGGGACTGGCTACGAGCAGTACTTC,CASSPIRGTGYEQYF
TRBD1,-,TRBJ2-2,TRBV15,TGTGCCACCAGGAGGCTGGGACAGTCGAACACCGGGGAGCTGTTTTTT,CATRRLGQSNTGELFF
-,-,TRBJ2-1,TRBV28,TGTGCCAGCAGTTTAAGGTCCTACAATGAGCAGTTCTTC,CASSLRSYNEQFF
-,-,TRBJ2-3,TRBV7-9,TGTGCCAGCAGCTTAGTTCCCGGGAGCCCAGATACGCAGTATTTT,CASSLVPGSPDTQYF
TRBD2,-,TRBJ2-7,TRBV6-5,TGTGCCAGCAGCATGACTAGCGGGCGCTACGAGCAGTACTTC,CASSMTSGRYEQYF
-,-,TRBJ2-5,TRBV2,TGTGCCAGCACTAGGGGGCAAGAGACCCAGTACTTC,CASTRGQETQYF
TRBD2,-,TRBJ2-7,TRBV25-1,TGTGCCAGCAGGATTAGCGGGGGTACCTACGAGCAGTACTTC,CASRISGGTYEQYF
-,many,TRBJ2-2,TRBV9,TGTGCCAGCAGCGTAGTATTTAACACCGGGGAGCTGTTTTTT,CASSVVFNTGELFF